This record concerns one T cell receptor beta chain sequence. The antigen this receptor binds is unknown. No base quality values were provided; no much bigger clone lies one nucleotide off. The data derive from a study of shared clonotypes between healthy human individuals (dated by TCRdb to about 2020). About the investigation overall: The cohort included three men and a couple of women between 18 and 49 years of age. Per donor, three plates each were used for CD4 naive and CD4 memory, two for CD8 naive, and one for CD8 memory. To estimate repertoire size and how much clonotypes are shared between individuals, the study performed deep sequencing of blood TCR repertoires from five healthy adults. Different laboratories and diverse techniques were used to prepare libraries and sequence TCR repertoires, to increase sequencing depth and limit assay-specific biases. Leukapheresis yielded between about 0.94 and 8.9 billion PBMCs per donor. Study-level results and caveats: Naive subsets generally had larger estimated clonotype richness than memory subsets. Sharing across four donors was observed for approximately 5% of naive CD4, over 3% of naive CD8, 2% to 2.5% of memory CD4, and about 0.38% of memory CD8 clonotypes. Sampling was limited to blood, and TCR repertoires in tissue likely differ from TCR repertoires in blood. Compared with non-shared clonotypes, clonotypes shared by all four sorted-subset donors had higher generation probabilities. The small number of donors limited the genetic and exposure-history diversity represented. Rarefaction of sorted-subset datasets indicated incomplete sequencing despite the large sequencing depth. Pairwise subsampling indicated that sequencing depth was expected to affect the degree of clonotype sharing among donors.

Using the deep immunoSEQ assay, TCR CDR3 regions were amplified from genomic DNA by multiplex PCR. Extracted genomic DNA from each cell subset was distributed evenly across all wells of several immunoSEQ 96-well plates, and each plate was treated as a replicate. Each replicate PCR for sorted subsets received approximately 200 ng genomic DNA, equal to tens of thousands of T cell genomes. Purified libraries were measured with a Qubit 3.0 fluorometer, size-checked on a Bioanalyzer 2100, and measured again with the KAPA Library Quantification kit. A separate single-read 150-cycle Illumina NextSeq 550 flow cell was used to sequence each immunoSEQ 96-well plate. The authors processed their data as follows. The immunoSEQ output contained only junctional sequences without quality scores, so filtering could not match that applied to full-length reads. Sequences were annotated with PyIR, a Python wrapper for IgBLAST v1.9, and V/J genes and CDR3 were assigned using IMGT germline references. Reads were removed for weak V/J assignments (E-value above 1e-6), missing CDR3, stop codons, out-of-frame junctions, or ambiguous translated residues. V3J clonotypes were defined as sequences sharing the same inferred V gene, J gene, and CDR3 amino acid sequence. To compute the percentage overlap between repertoires, the number of shared unique clonotypes was divided by the size of the smaller repertoire. Richness of each repertoire was evaluated using RTK rarefaction, the Chao1 estimator, and Recon v2.1 estimates of unobserved clonotypes. Generation probabilities were computed with OLGA for all TCRbeta clonotypes obtained by the gDNA method from a handful of donors. The table comes from immuneACCESS by way of TCRdb, which keeps in-frame sequences with V and J called. Part of the clones is missing from these tables; in studies checked, under half for an unresolved V gene and the rest for unknown reasons. For V, J and clone size, that table is used; D and trimming come from the DNA. The sample records about 590,000 clones, around 95% of which are singletons. 0.11% of the sample belongs to the ten largest clones.

The CDR3 contains 18 residues, cysteine and phenylalanine counted. This entry keeps only the CDR3 DNA: 54 bases, framed from base 1. At the junction V is shortened by 4 bases and J by 2 bases, with 18 bases in between. The germline V gene gives CDR1 as MGHRA and CDR2 as YSYEKL. For the CD8 naive samples, CD45RO-negative cells were positively selected for CCR7, yielding a CD45RA+CCR7+ population from which TemRA cells were excluded. The donors were healthy, HIV-negative adults who had no recently reported acute infections or vaccinations. All donors were Caucasian adults living in Nashville, Tennessee, USA. Blood was obtained by leukapheresis, after which PBMCs were separated by Ficoll-Histopaque density gradient centrifugation and cryopreserved in liquid nitrogen vapor phase. Analytical flow cytometry was used to check the purity and quantity of every magnetically sorted T cell population. Each sorted fraction had its genomic DNA isolated and then quantified by UV absorbance on a Nanodrop 2000c.

This sequence uses TRBV4-1 and TRBJ2-6; 5 matching bases give a weak D call of TRBD1. The sequenced material came from naive CD8+ T cells sorted from blood. Read against the paper, the sample's cell subset or site label means: CD45RA+CCR7+. The clonotype was recovered from a young woman in good health. The DNA sequence is TGCGCCAGCAGCCCGCAGGGAACTACCTTGGCTGGGGCCAACGTCCTGACTTTC. Protein translation: CASSPQGTTLAGANVLTF.